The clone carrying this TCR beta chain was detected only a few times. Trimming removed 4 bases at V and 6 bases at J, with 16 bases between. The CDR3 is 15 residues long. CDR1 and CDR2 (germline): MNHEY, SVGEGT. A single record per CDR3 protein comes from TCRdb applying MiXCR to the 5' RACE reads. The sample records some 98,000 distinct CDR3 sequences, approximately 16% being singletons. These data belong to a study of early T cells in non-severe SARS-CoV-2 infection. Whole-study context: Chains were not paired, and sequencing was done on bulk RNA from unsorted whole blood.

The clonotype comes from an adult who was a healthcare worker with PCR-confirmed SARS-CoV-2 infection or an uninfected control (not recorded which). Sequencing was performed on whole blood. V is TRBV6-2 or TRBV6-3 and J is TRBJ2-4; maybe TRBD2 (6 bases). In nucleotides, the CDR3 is TGTGCCAGCAGTTCCTTTACGGGAGACGGAAACATTCAGTACTTC. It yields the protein CASSSFTGDGNIQYF.